This entry lists 5 T cell receptor beta chains sequenced from one sample in a study of OX40 agonist ivuxolimab in advanced cancers. Method: immunoSEQ multiplex PCR; TCRdb's copy keeps in-frame clones and lacks some. The sample has 15,000 to 20,000 clones; over 60% are singletons. Sequenced material: CD4+ or CD8+ T cells sorted from blood, taken in a trial of the OX40 agonist ivuxolimab. These TCRs come from an adult with an advanced solid tumor such as melanoma, head and neck, liver or kidney cancer.

The chain combines TRBV5-6 with TRBJ1-3; D is unclear. CDR1 is SGHDT and CDR2 is YYEEEE in the germline V gene. There are 17 residues in the CDR3. The V and J ends lost 1 base and 4 bases respectively, with 18 bases between them. The CDR3, as DNA: TGTGCCAGCAGCTTGTGGAGGAACGATCTTCCCGGAAACACCATATATTTT. Translation gives CASSLWRNDLPGNTIYF.

This clone was seen just once. The chain couples TRBV9 to TRBJ1-2; D call uncertain. Germline V gene sequence: CDR1 SGDLS, CDR2 YYNGEE. V was clipped by 0 bases and J by 8 bases, with 11 bases between them. The CDR3 sequence is 13 residues long. The CDR3 nucleotides read TGTGCCAGCAGCGTAGGCAGTGATATCGGCTACACCTTC. Translating it yields CASSVGSDIGYTF.

V is TRBV5-6 and J is TRBJ1-2; a possible D gene is TRBD1 (5 bases). The CDR3 has 14 residues. Germline V CDR1 and CDR2: SGHDT, YYEEEE. The V gene lost 0 bases and the J gene lost 4 bases, with 10 bases spanning the gap. This CDR3 is CASSLVSGGYGYTF. The CDR3 nucleotides read TGTGCCAGCAGCTTGGTATCGGGGGGCTATGGCTACACCTTC.

This clone was counted once. This chain connects TRBV29-1 to TRBJ2-2; possible D gene TRBD1, 6 bases. The CDR3 spans 15 residues. The V gene lost 2 bases and the J gene lost 1 base, with 11 bases spanning the gap. Germline loops: CDR1 SQVTM, CDR2 ANQGSEA. Here the CDR3 DNA reads TGCAGCGTTGAAAGAGGGGGTTTGAACACCGGGGAGCTGTTTTTT. It is translated as CSVERGGLNTGELFF.

This chain links TRBV10-3 with TRBJ2-3, with 11 bases identical to TRBD2. Trimming removed 6 bases from V and 2 bases from J; junction bases left unmatched: 4. Germline-derived CDR1 and CDR2 are ENHRY and SYGVKD. The CDR3 covers 15 residues. The CDR3 DNA reads TGTGCCATCAGCCCTAGCGGGGGGACCACAGATACGCAGTATTTT. Translated, it gives CAISPSGGTTDTQYF.